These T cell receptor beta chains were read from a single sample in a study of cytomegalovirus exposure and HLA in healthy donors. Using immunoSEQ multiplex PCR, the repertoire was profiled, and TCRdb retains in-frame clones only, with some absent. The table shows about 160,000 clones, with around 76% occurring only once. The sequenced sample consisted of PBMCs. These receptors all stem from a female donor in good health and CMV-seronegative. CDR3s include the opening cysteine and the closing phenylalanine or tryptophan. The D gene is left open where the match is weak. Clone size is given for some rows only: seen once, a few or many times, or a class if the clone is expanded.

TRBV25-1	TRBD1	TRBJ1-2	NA	CASSQRDRRYGYTF	TGTGCCAGCAGCCAACGGGACAGACGCTATGGCTACACCTTC
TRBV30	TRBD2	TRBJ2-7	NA	CAWSAGRAGEQYF	TGTGCCTGGAGTGCCGGGAGGGCCGGGGAGCAGTACTTC
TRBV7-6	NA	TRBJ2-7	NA	CASSLTRGGYKYF	TGTGCCAGCAGCTTGACGAGGGGGGGGTACAAGTACTTC
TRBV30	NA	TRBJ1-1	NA	CAWNPRGRNTEAFF	TGTGCCTGGAACCCCAGGGGCCGGAACACTGAAGCTTTCTTT
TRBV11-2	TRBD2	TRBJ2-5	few	CASSFAGGGQETQYF	TGTGCCAGCAGCTTTGCGGGGGGCGGCCAAGAGACCCAGTACTTC
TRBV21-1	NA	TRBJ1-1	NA	CASSKGAGFTTPRTEAFF	TGTGCCAGCAGCAAAGGTGCGGGGTTCACTACTCCCCGAACTGAAGCTTTCTTT
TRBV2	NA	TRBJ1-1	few	CASTRQIMNTEAFF	TGTGCCAGCACTCGCCAGATAATGAACACTGAAGCTTTCTTT
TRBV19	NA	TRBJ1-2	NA	CASSIRGYDYGYTF	TGTGCCAGTAGTATAAGAGGGTACGACTATGGCTACACCTTC
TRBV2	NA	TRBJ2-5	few	CASSEEGIGTQYF	TGTGCCAGCAGTGAAGAGGGGATCGGGACCCAGTACTTC
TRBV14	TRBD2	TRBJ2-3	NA	CASSQGLTSGNTDTQYF	TGTGCCAGCAGCCAAGGATTAACTAGCGGGAACACAGATACGCAGTATTTT
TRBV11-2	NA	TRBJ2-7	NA	CASSLAGWGSYEQYF	TGTGCCAGCAGCTTAGCAGGGTGGGGATCTTACGAGCAGTACTTC
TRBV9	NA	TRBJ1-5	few	CASSREGERQPQHF	TGTGCCAGCAGCCGAGAGGGGGAGAGACAGCCCCAGCATTTT
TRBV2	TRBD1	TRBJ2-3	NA	CASSPRQGGTDTQYF	TGTGCCAGCAGCCCCAGACAGGGCGGCACAGATACGCAGTATTTT
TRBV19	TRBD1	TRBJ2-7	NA	CASSIGTGSVYEQYF	TGTGCCAGTAGTATTGGGACAGGGAGTGTATACGAGCAGTACTTC
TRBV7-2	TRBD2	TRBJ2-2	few	CASSPSGRNTGELFF	TGTGCCAGCAGCCCGAGCGGGAGGAACACCGGGGAGCTGTTTTTT
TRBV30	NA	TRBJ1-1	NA	CAWSVLRRSTEAFF	TGTGCCTGGAGTGTACTAAGGAGAAGCACTGAAGCTTTCTTT
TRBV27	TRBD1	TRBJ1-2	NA	CASSLWGTGAGYTF	TGTGCCAGCAGTTTATGGGGGACAGGGGCGGGCTACACCTTC
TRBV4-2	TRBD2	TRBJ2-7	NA	CASSQGTSGVTEQYF	TGTGCCAGCAGCCAAGGGACTAGCGGAGTTACCGAGCAGTACTTC
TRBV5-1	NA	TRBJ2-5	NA	CASSGGAGGQEGETQYF	TGCGCCAGCAGTGGTGGGGCCGGAGGACAGGAGGGGGAGACCCAGTACTTC
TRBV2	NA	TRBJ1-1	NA	CASSDGPPTRAFF	TGTGCCAGCAGTGATGGTCCTCCCACTCGGGCTTTCTTT
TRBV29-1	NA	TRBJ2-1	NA	CSVEGGEQFF	TGCAGCGTTGAGGGGGGTGAGCAGTTCTTC
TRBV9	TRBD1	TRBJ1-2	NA	CASSVYRGSNYGYTF	TGTGCCAGCAGCGTTTACAGGGGGTCTAACTATGGCTACACCTTC
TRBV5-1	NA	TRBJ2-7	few	CASSTAQGNYEQYF	TGCGCCAGCAGCACTGCGCAGGGCAACTACGAGCAGTACTTC
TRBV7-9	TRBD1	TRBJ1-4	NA	CASRSATGNEKLFF	TGTGCCAGCAGGTCGGCGACAGGGAATGAAAAACTGTTTTTT
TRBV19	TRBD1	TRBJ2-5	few	CASSIGQGVRGTQYF	TGTGCCAGTAGTATTGGACAGGGTGTAAGGGGGACCCAGTACTTC
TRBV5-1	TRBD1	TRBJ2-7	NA	CASSWDRGSYEQYF	TGCGCCAGCAGCTGGGACAGGGGGTCGTACGAGCAGTACTTC
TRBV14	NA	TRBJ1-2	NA	CASSQAPDRNYGYTF	TGTGCCAGCAGCCAAGCCCCAGACAGGAACTATGGCTACACCTTC
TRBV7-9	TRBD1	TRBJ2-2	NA	CASSPPGQGNTGELFF	TGTGCCAGCAGCCCCCCGGGACAGGGCAACACCGGGGAGCTGTTTTTT
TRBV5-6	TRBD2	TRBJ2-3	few	CASSSSSGLAFTDTQYF	TGTGCCAGCAGCTCATCTTCCGGACTAGCTTTCACAGATACGCAGTATTTT
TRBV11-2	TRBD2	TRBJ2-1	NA	CASSLTSGMAEFF	TGTGCCAGCAGCTTGACTAGCGGGATGGCGGAGTTCTTC
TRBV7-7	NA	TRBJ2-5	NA	CASSFDSSGETQYF	TGTGCCAGCAGCTTTGACAGTTCCGGGGAGACCCAGTACTTC
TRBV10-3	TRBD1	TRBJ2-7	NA	CAIHSGTGTYEQYF	TGTGCCATCCACTCCGGGACAGGAACCTACGAGCAGTACTTC
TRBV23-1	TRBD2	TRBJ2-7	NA	CASRSGRAVIFWEQYF	TGCGCCAGCAGAAGCGGGAGGGCCGTAATATTCTGGGAGCAGTACTTC
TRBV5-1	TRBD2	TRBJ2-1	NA	CASRSSGGPNEQFF	TGCGCCAGCAGATCGAGCGGGGGGCCTAATGAGCAGTTCTTC
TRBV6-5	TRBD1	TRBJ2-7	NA	CASSYPTGGRLEQYF	TGTGCCAGCAGTTACCCGACAGGGGGCCGTCTGGAGCAGTACTTC